This TCR beta chain was sequenced during a study of T cell repertoires in cytomegalovirus infection. Whole-study context: Selected CMV epitopes included recently identified HLA-C-restricted ones as well as well-studied HLA-B-restricted ones. Carrying CMV and the relevant HLA type showed in public TCR beta signatures.

This clonotype came up a few times. The antigen is not known. From the reads, TCRdb called clonotypes with MiXCR, one entry per CDR3 protein. The sample has some 500,000 distinct CDR3 sequences; about 33% are singletons. CDR3 length: 15 residues. Trimming removed 6 bases at V and 13 bases at J, with 25 bases between. Germline assignment: CDR1 SGHTA and CDR2 FQGNSA. Study-wide findings and caveats: CMV-specific TCR beta clonotypes restricted by HLA-C were the ones dominating the ex vivo response. Based on cumulative public TCR beta family frequency, carriers of CMV plus the relevant HLA were identified.

Sequencing was performed on cultured PBMCs, taken from culture after CMV antigen stimulation. The chain is built from TRBV7-2 and TRBJ2-1, with TRBD1 as a possible D gene (6 bases). The receptor's source is a human donor in good health (CMV status not recorded). Some clones in this sample may be carry-over from other donors' samples. CDR3 in DNA: TGTGCCAGCAGGGACCCAGGGACATCTCGCAGCATTCAGTTCTTC. This codes for CASRDPGTSRSIQFF.